The sequence of this T cell receptor (beta chain) was determined in a study of blood T cell repertoires in COVID-19. Study at large: Samples representing acute and convalescent COVID-19 were sourced from the United States, Italy and Spain. In each case, the material was cDNA or gDNA derived from T cells, B-cell-depleted T cells, or PBMCs.

Authors' analysis steps: From reference gene primer amplification, estimates of nucleated cell counts were derived. TCRdb's table, derived via immunoSEQ multiplex PCR, lists solely in-frame clones and lacks some. The D gene and trimming were derived from the DNA, and the V and J assignments and clone size from that table. The sample records about 300,000 clones, roughly 88% being singletons. This CDR3 region has 16 residues. CDR1 and CDR2 (germline): SEHNR, FQNEAQ (reference sequence). Trimming cost V 4 bases and J 7 bases, with 22 bases left between them. The material sequenced was peripheral blood. The gene calls are TRBV7-9 and TRBJ1-1, with TRBD1 as a possible D gene (6 bases). The clonotype was recovered from a woman between 50 and 59 years old with acute or convalescent COVID-19. In DNA form, the CDR3 reads TGTGCCAGCAGCTCCCTGGGGGGGGCCCTCAGCAGTGAAGCTTTCTTT. Translated: CASSSLGGALSSEAFF.